This is a list of T cell receptor beta chains from one sample in a study of T-cell reconstitution after alpha-beta-depleted transplantation in children. TCRdb ran MiXCR on the PCR reads and lists one entry per CDR3 protein. The table includes hundreds of thousands of distinct CDR3 sequences, about a sixth detected once. Source: PBMCs, mostly from graft donor cells, taken 360 days after TCRalphabeta/CD19-depleted stem cell transplant. All receptors derive from a male patient between 2 and 10 years old who had a stem cell transplant for acute lymphoblastic leukemia, so the T cells may come from the graft donor. Each CDR3 is given with its conserved first and last residue. Each record gives: D gene, J gene, clone size, V gene, CDR3 DNA, CDR3 protein. The D gene is left open where the match is weak. Rows may omit the clone size; those that give it use once, few, many or a size class.

NA TRBJ1-3 NA TRBV7-9 TGTGCCAGCAGCTTAGAGCCCGGGACTGGAAACACCATATATTTT CASSLEPGTGNTIYF
TRBD1 TRBJ1-5 NA TRBV5-4 TGTGCCAGCAGCCTGGGAGGGGGACAGAACAATCAGCCCCAGCATTTT CASSLGGGQNNQPQHF
NA TRBJ2-2 once TRBV7-9 TGTGCCAGCCTCCAGAACCAACTCTCAGGGCTCACCGGGGAGCTGTTTTTT CASLQNQLSGLTGELFF
TRBD2 TRBJ2-3 NA TRBV5-1 TGCGCCAGCAGCTTTGCGACTAGCGGGGGGGCGCTAACAGATACGCAGTATTTT CASSFATSGGALTDTQYF
NA TRBJ2-2 NA TRBV7-7 TGTGCTAGCAGCTTAGATTGGCTAGGCACCGGGGAGCTGTTTTTT CASSLDWLGTGELFF
NA TRBJ1-2 many TRBV27 TGTGCCAGCAGTTTCACACCTCGGGGAAACTATGGCTACACCTTC CASSFTPRGNYGYTF
TRBD1 TRBJ2-1 NA TRBV12-3/TRBV12-4 TGTGCCAGCAGTTCTGGACAGGGGTTCAATGAGCAGTTCTTC CASSSGQGFNEQFF
TRBD2 TRBJ2-3 NA TRBV20-1 TGCAGTGCTAGACTAGCGGGGGGCCGCACAGATACGCAGTATTTT CSARLAGGRTDTQYF
NA TRBJ2-3 NA TRBV7-2 TGTGCCAGCAGCTGGGGAAACACAGATACGCAGTATTTT CASSWGNTDTQYF
TRBD1 TRBJ2-2 NA TRBV4-2 TGTGCCAGCAGCCAAGAACAGGGGGCGAGGAACACCGGGGAGCTGTTTTTT CASSQEQGARNTGELFF
NA TRBJ1-4 few TRBV9 TGTGCCAGCAGCGAGAGGGGATATGACGAAAAACTGTTTTTT CASSERGYDEKLFF
TRBD2 TRBJ2-3 NA TRBV7-7 TGTGCCAGCAGCATAGGACTAGCGGAGGATACGCAGTATTTT CASSIGLAEDTQYF
TRBD1 TRBJ2-2 few TRBV5-1 TGCGCCAGCAGCTCCGAGGGGGCGCCCGGGGAGCTGTTTTTT CASSSEGAPGELFF
NA TRBJ1-2 NA TRBV5-1 TGCGCCAGCAGCTTGGGTTCGACATGGCACTATGGCTACACCTTC CASSLGSTWHYGYTF
NA TRBJ2-5 NA TRBV7-2 TGTGCCAGCAGCCAAGGACAGCAAGAGACCCAGTACTTC CASSQGQQETQYF
NA TRBJ2-5 few TRBV18 TGTGCCAGCTCCCCAATGAGGGTAGGAAGGCCAGAGACCCAGTACTTC CASSPMRVGRPETQYF
TRBD1 TRBJ2-2 NA TRBV4-2 TGTGCCAGCAGCCAAGATCCCGGAGGCCGTCTCAGACAGGGACGCACCGGGGAGCTGTTTTTT CASSQDPGGRLRQGRTGELFF
TRBD1 TRBJ1-2 few TRBV5-1 TGCGCCAGCAGCTTGGGCCTACAGGGGAATAGAGGCTACACCTTC CASSLGLQGNRGYTF
NA TRBJ2-2 few TRBV20-1 TGCAGTGCTAGAGCAAGGGTTGAGGGGGAGCTGTTTTTT CSARARVEGELFF
NA TRBJ1-1 NA TRBV11-2 TGTGCCAGCAGCCCTCGGGTAGGGAGGCTCCTGGGGCCCACTGAAGCTTTCTTT CASSPRVGRLLGPTEAFF
NA TRBJ2-3 few TRBV5-1 TGCGCCAGCAGCTTTGGATTTAGGGTGACAGATACGCAGTATTTT CASSFGFRVTDTQYF
NA TRBJ2-1 few TRBV18 TGTGCCAGCTCACCACAGGGCGCAGGCAATGAGCAGTTCTTC CASSPQGAGNEQFF
NA TRBJ1-1 NA TRBV7-6 TGTGCCAGCACCCATGCGCCCTCCTCCTCCGGGAAGGAGGTGAACACTGAAGCTTTCTTT CASTHAPSSSGKEVNTEAFF
NA TRBJ2-2 NA TRBV29-1 TGCAGCGCCCGTGGGCCGGCGCGGGAGCTGTTTTTT CSARGPARELFF
NA TRBJ1-2 NA TRBV6-5 TGTGCCAGCAGTTACTCGATCCAGGGGAGATATGGCTACACCTTC CASSYSIQGRYGYTF
NA TRBJ2-7 few TRBV6-5 TGTGCCAGCAGTTACTCGACAGGACTGGAGCAGTACTTC CASSYSTGLEQYF
TRBD2 TRBJ2-2 NA TRBV6-2/TRBV6-3 TGTGCCAGCACCCGGGAGGGAGGATGGACCGGGGAGCTGTTTTTT CASTREGGWTGELFF
NA TRBJ2-1 NA TRBV5-1 TGCGCCAGCAGCTTGACGGGGTACAATGAGCAGTTCTTC CASSLTGYNEQFF